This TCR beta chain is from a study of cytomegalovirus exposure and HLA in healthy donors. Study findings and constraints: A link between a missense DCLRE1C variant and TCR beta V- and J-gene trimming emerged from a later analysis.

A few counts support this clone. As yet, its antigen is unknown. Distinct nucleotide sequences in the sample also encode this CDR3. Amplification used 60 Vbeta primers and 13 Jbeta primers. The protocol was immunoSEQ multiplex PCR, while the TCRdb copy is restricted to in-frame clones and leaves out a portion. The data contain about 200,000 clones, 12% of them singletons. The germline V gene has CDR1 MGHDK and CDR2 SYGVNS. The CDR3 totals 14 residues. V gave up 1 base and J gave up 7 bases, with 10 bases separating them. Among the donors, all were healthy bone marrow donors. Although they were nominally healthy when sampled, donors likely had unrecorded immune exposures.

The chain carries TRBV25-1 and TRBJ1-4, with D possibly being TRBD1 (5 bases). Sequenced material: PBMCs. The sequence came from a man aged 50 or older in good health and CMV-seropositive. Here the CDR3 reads CASSESAGREKLFF. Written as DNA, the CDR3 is TGTGCCAGCAGTGAATCCGCAGGGCGTGAAAAACTGTTTTTT.